Listed below are T cell receptor beta chains from one sample, sequenced in a study of T cells in Graves' hyperthyroidism and ophthalmopathy. TCRdb redid the calling of the multiplex PCR reads with MiXCR, one entry per CDR3 protein. The table records about 480,000 distinct CDR3 sequences, under 15% of them present only once. Sequenced: blood. Receptors were obtained from a woman younger than 30 with Graves' hyperthyroidism. Each CDR3 is given with its conserved first and last residue. The D gene is left open where the match is weak. Clone size appears in some rows only: once, few, many, or a class for an expanded clone.

CDR3aa: CASRLAQARRDSPLHF
CDR3nt: TGTGCCAGCAGACTTGCACAGGCCCGACGGGATTCACCCCTCCACTTT
v_gene: TRBV6-1
d_gene: -
abundance: many
len: 16
j_gene: TRBJ1-6

CDR3aa: CATNSWTDSTDTQYF
CDR3nt: TGTGCCACTAATTCCTGGACTGACAGCACAGATACGCAGTATTTT
v_gene: TRBV19
d_gene: -
abundance: -
len: 15
j_gene: TRBJ2-3

CDR3aa: CASSRPPGQASQETQYF
CDR3nt: TGTGCCAGCAGTCGACCTCCGGGACAGGCCTCACAAGAGACCCAGTACTTC
v_gene: TRBV12-3/TRBV12-4
d_gene: TRBD1
abundance: -
len: 17
j_gene: TRBJ2-5

CDR3aa: CASSPGQGGSTEAFF
CDR3nt: TGTGCCAGTAGTCCGGGACAGGGAGGATCGACTGAAGCTTTCTTT
v_gene: TRBV19
d_gene: TRBD1
abundance: many
len: 15
j_gene: TRBJ1-1

CDR3aa: CASSLAGEQFF
CDR3nt: TGTGCCAGCAGCCTCGCCGGGGAGCAGTTCTTC
v_gene: TRBV3-1
d_gene: -
abundance: many
len: 11
j_gene: TRBJ2-1

CDR3aa: CASSPPPGWYGYTF
CDR3nt: TGTGCCAGCAGTCCCCCCCCGGGTTGGTATGGCTACACCTTC
v_gene: TRBV28
d_gene: -
abundance: -
len: 14
j_gene: TRBJ1-2

CDR3aa: CASSTDNAVEEQFF
CDR3nt: TGTGCCAGCAGTACGGACAATGCCGTAGAGGAGCAGTTCTTC
v_gene: TRBV6-1
d_gene: -
abundance: many
len: 14
j_gene: TRBJ2-1

CDR3aa: CASSLYWDRSSYNEQFF
CDR3nt: TGCGCCAGCAGCTTATACTGGGACCGCAGCTCCTACAATGAGCAGTTCTTC
v_gene: TRBV5-1
d_gene: -
abundance: -
len: 17
j_gene: TRBJ2-1

CDR3aa: CASSQQLAGGSYNEQFF
CDR3nt: TGTGCCAGCAGTCAACAACTAGCGGGAGGCTCCTACAATGAGCAGTTCTTC
v_gene: TRBV27
d_gene: TRBD2
abundance: many
len: 17
j_gene: TRBJ2-1

CDR3aa: CASSIGAENTEAFF
CDR3nt: TGTGCCAGTAGTATCGGGGCCGAGAACACTGAAGCTTTCTTT
v_gene: TRBV19
d_gene: -
abundance: -
len: 14
j_gene: TRBJ1-1

CDR3aa: CASSWDSDNQPQHF
CDR3nt: TGTGCCAGCAGCTGGGACTCCGACAATCAGCCCCAGCATTTT
v_gene: TRBV28
d_gene: -
abundance: many
len: 14
j_gene: TRBJ1-5

CDR3aa: CASNSGGEIQFF
CDR3nt: TGTGCCAGCAACTCCGGGGGCGAGATTCAGTTCTTC
v_gene: TRBV6-1
d_gene: -
abundance: few
len: 12
j_gene: TRBJ2-1

CDR3aa: CASSTNRGNEQFF
CDR3nt: TGTGCCAGCAGCACCAACAGGGGTAATGAGCAGTTCTTC
v_gene: TRBV11-2
d_gene: TRBD1
abundance: many
len: 13
j_gene: TRBJ2-1

CDR3aa: CASSSDRGETQYF
CDR3nt: TGTGCCAGTAGTTCCGACAGAGGGGAGACCCAGTACTTC
v_gene: TRBV11-2
d_gene: -
abundance: many
len: 13
j_gene: TRBJ2-5

CDR3aa: CASSQPSGQLPYEQYF
CDR3nt: TGCGCCAGCAGCCAACCTTCGGGACAGCTACCCTACGAGCAGTACTTC
v_gene: TRBV4-1
d_gene: TRBD1
abundance: -
len: 16
j_gene: TRBJ2-7

CDR3aa: CATTRGRSRAEQFF
CDR3nt: TGTGCCACCACTCGGGGAAGGAGTAGGGCTGAGCAGTTCTTC
v_gene: TRBV25-1
d_gene: -
abundance: -
len: 14
j_gene: TRBJ2-1

CDR3aa: CASSRVGESTSADTQYF
CDR3nt: TGTGCCAGCTCACGTGTAGGGGAGTCCACCTCGGCAGATACGCAGTATTTT
v_gene: TRBV18
d_gene: -
abundance: many
len: 17
j_gene: TRBJ2-3

CDR3aa: CASSLTGARGQPQHF
CDR3nt: TGTGCCAGCAGTTTGACAGGGGCCAGAGGTCAGCCCCAGCATTTT
v_gene: TRBV12-3/TRBV12-4
d_gene: TRBD1
abundance: many
len: 15
j_gene: TRBJ1-5

CDR3aa: CASKGTGIGKLFF
CDR3nt: TGTGCCAGTAAGGGCACTGGAATCGGAAAACTGTTTTTT
v_gene: TRBV19
d_gene: -
abundance: -
len: 13
j_gene: TRBJ1-4

CDR3aa: CASSSGSANIGELFF
CDR3nt: TGTGCCAGCAGCTCCGGGTCAGCGAACATCGGGGAGCTGTTTTTT
v_gene: TRBV6-1
d_gene: -
abundance: -
len: 15
j_gene: TRBJ2-2

CDR3aa: CASRGSSHSGNTIYF
CDR3nt: TGCGCCAGCAGGGGCAGCTCCCACTCTGGAAACACCATATATTTT
v_gene: TRBV10-2
d_gene: -
abundance: many
len: 15
j_gene: TRBJ1-3

CDR3aa: CASREFTGELFF
CDR3nt: TGTGCCAGCCGAGAGTTCACCGGGGAGCTGTTTTTT
v_gene: TRBV6-2/TRBV6-3
d_gene: -
abundance: -
len: 12
j_gene: TRBJ2-2

CDR3aa: CAISEGGSQPQHF
CDR3nt: TGTGCCATCAGTGAGGGCGGGTCTCAGCCCCAGCATTTT
v_gene: TRBV10-3
d_gene: -
abundance: many
len: 13
j_gene: TRBJ1-5

CDR3aa: CASSSYSDLAKNIQYF
CDR3nt: TGTGCCAGCAGCTCCTATAGTGACTTAGCCAAAAACATTCAGTACTTC
v_gene: TRBV7-2
d_gene: -
abundance: -
len: 16
j_gene: TRBJ2-4

CDR3aa: CASGPGTGGTTDTQYF
CDR3nt: TGTGCTAGTGGTCCCGGGACAGGGGGCACCACAGATACGCAGTATTTT
v_gene: TRBV12-5
d_gene: TRBD1
abundance: many
len: 16
j_gene: TRBJ2-3

CDR3aa: CATSARTVRQPQHF
CDR3nt: TGTGCCACCAGTGCTCGGACAGTCCGGCAGCCCCAGCATTTT
v_gene: TRBV24-1
d_gene: -
abundance: many
len: 14
j_gene: TRBJ1-5

CDR3aa: CASGTSGSLPDTQYF
CDR3nt: TGTGCCAGTGGGACTAGCGGGAGTCTCCCAGATACGCAGTATTTT
v_gene: TRBV12-3/TRBV12-4
d_gene: TRBD2
abundance: -
len: 15
j_gene: TRBJ2-3

CDR3aa: CASSSRQGTGYTF
CDR3nt: TGTGCCAGCAGCTCCAGACAGGGGACCGGCTACACCTTC
v_gene: TRBV7-2
d_gene: TRBD1
abundance: -
len: 13
j_gene: TRBJ1-2

CDR3aa: CASGFGEVGGNTEAFF
CDR3nt: TGTGCTAGTGGTTTCGGGGAGGTCGGCGGGAACACTGAAGCTTTCTTT
v_gene: TRBV12-5
d_gene: -
abundance: -
len: 16
j_gene: TRBJ1-1

CDR3aa: CASSSGSPGANVLTF
CDR3nt: TGTGCCAGCAGCTCAGGGTCCCCTGGGGCCAACGTCCTGACTTTC
v_gene: TRBV6-1
d_gene: -
abundance: -
len: 15
j_gene: TRBJ2-6

CDR3aa: CASSQDSDIQYF
CDR3nt: TGTGCCAGCAGCCAAGATTCAGACATTCAGTACTTC
v_gene: TRBV3-1
d_gene: -
abundance: many
len: 12
j_gene: TRBJ2-4

CDR3aa: CSAPTGRTGELFF
CDR3nt: TGCAGTGCCCCCACAGGGCGAACCGGGGAGCTGTTTTTT
v_gene: TRBV20-1
d_gene: -
abundance: -
len: 13
j_gene: TRBJ2-2

CDR3aa: CASSGGTFDYNEQFF
CDR3nt: TGTGCCAGCAGTGGAGGGACCTTCGACTACAATGAGCAGTTCTTC
v_gene: TRBV2
d_gene: -
abundance: many
len: 15
j_gene: TRBJ2-1

CDR3aa: CASSIWASTEAFF
CDR3nt: TGTGCCAGCAGTATCTGGGCCTCCACTGAAGCTTTCTTT
v_gene: TRBV6-1
d_gene: -
abundance: few
len: 13
j_gene: TRBJ1-1

CDR3aa: CASSPGLAENQETQYF
CDR3nt: TGTGCCAGCAGCCCGGGGCTAGCGGAAAACCAAGAGACCCAGTACTTC
v_gene: TRBV7-2
d_gene: TRBD2
abundance: -
len: 16
j_gene: TRBJ2-5

CDR3aa: CASSEVIAVNEQFF
CDR3nt: TGTGCCAGCAGTGAGGTAATAGCGGTTAATGAGCAGTTCTTC
v_gene: TRBV6-1
d_gene: -
abundance: many
len: 14
j_gene: TRBJ2-1

CDR3aa: CASSQMTGNEQYF
CDR3nt: TGCGCCAGCAGCCAGATGACAGGGAACGAGCAGTACTTC
v_gene: TRBV4-1
d_gene: TRBD1
abundance: few
len: 13
j_gene: TRBJ2-7

CDR3aa: CDSSDSYNTEAFF
CDR3nt: TGTGACAGCAGTGATTCGTACAACACTGAAGCTTTCTTT
v_gene: TRBV6-1
d_gene: -
abundance: -
len: 13
j_gene: TRBJ1-1

CDR3aa: CSVTGPDTQYF
CDR3nt: TGCAGCGTGACGGGCCCAGATACGCAGTATTTT
v_gene: TRBV29-1
d_gene: -
abundance: many
len: 11
j_gene: TRBJ2-3

CDR3aa: CASSLLEGSPLHF
CDR3nt: TGTGCCAGCAGTTTGTTGGAGGGTTCACCCCTCCACTTT
v_gene: TRBV12-3/TRBV12-4
d_gene: -
abundance: many
len: 13
j_gene: TRBJ1-6

CDR3aa: CASSFTGGYNSPLHF
CDR3nt: TGTGCCAGCAGTTTTACAGGGGGTTATAATTCACCCCTCCACTTT
v_gene: TRBV28
d_gene: TRBD1
abundance: many
len: 15
j_gene: TRBJ1-6

CDR3aa: CASSNQKTGYHEQYF
CDR3nt: TGTGCCAGCAGCAACCAGAAGACAGGGTACCACGAGCAGTACTTC
v_gene: TRBV6-1
d_gene: TRBD1
abundance: -
len: 15
j_gene: TRBJ2-7

CDR3aa: CASSLGPRPTSTDTQYF
CDR3nt: TGTGCCAGCAGCCTGGGTCCTCGCCCCACTAGCACAGATACGCAGTATTTT
v_gene: TRBV4-2
d_gene: -
abundance: -
len: 17
j_gene: TRBJ2-3

CDR3aa: CSASGQTEKLFF
CDR3nt: TGCAGCGCATCGGGACAGACTGAAAAACTGTTTTTT
v_gene: TRBV29-1
d_gene: TRBD1
abundance: -
len: 12
j_gene: TRBJ1-4

CDR3aa: CASTGTVQETQYF
CDR3nt: TGTGCCAGCACCGGGACAGTCCAAGAGACCCAGTACTTC
v_gene: TRBV12-3/TRBV12-4
d_gene: TRBD1
abundance: many
len: 13
j_gene: TRBJ2-5

CDR3aa: CASSHKIPGNLHF
CDR3nt: TGTGCCAGCAGCCACAAAATTCCAGGGAACCTCCACTTT
v_gene: TRBV7-3
d_gene: -
abundance: few
len: 13
j_gene: TRBJ1-6